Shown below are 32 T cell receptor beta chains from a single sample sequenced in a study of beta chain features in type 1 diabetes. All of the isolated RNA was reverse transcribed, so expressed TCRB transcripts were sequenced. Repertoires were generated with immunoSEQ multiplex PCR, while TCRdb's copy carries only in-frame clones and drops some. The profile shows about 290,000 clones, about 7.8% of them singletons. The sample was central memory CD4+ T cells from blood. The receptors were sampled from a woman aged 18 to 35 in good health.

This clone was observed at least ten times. The CDR3 sequence: CASSREQAGANVLTF. Here the CDR3 DNA reads TGTGCCAGCTCACGGGAGCAAGCTGGGGCCAACGTCCTGACTTTC. The V and J genes are TRBV18 and TRBJ2-6; D possibly corresponds to TRBD2 (5 bases). V dropped 4 bases and J dropped 2 bases, with 9 bases sitting between them. Germline V gene sequence: CDR1 KGHSH, CDR2 LQKENI. This CDR3 is built from 15 residues.

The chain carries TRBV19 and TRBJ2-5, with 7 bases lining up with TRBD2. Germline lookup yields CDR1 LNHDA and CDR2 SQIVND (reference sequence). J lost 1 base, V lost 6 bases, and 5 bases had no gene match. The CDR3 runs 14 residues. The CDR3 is CASSATSLQETQYF. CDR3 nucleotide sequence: TGTGCCAGTAGCGCGACTAGCCTCCAAGAGACCCAGTACTTC.

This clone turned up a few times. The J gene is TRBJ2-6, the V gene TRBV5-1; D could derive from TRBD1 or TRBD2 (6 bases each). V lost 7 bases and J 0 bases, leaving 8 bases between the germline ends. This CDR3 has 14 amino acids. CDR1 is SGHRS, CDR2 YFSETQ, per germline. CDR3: CASEGGSGANVLTF. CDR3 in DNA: TGCGCCAGCGAGGGGGGCTCTGGGGCCAACGTCCTGACTTTC.

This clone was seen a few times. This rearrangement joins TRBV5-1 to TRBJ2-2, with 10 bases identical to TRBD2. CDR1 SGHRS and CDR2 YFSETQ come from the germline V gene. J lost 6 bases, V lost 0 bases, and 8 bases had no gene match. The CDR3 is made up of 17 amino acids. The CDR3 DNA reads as TGCGCCAGCAGCTTGGGGGCTAGCGGGAGAGTCCCCGGGGAGCTGTTTTTT. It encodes CASSLGASGRVPGELFF.

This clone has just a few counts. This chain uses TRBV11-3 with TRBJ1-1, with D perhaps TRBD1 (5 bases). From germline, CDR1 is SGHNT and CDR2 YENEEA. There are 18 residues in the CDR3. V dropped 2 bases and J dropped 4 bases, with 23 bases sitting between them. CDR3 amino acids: CASSLNRWGVRRTTEAFF. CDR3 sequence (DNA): TGTGCCAGCAGCTTAAATCGCTGGGGCGTAAGGAGGACCACTGAAGCTTTCTTT.

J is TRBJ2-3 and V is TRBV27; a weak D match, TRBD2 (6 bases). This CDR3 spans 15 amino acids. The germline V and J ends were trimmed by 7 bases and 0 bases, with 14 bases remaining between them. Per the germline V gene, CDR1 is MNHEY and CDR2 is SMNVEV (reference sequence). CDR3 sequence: CASKPLALSTDTQYF. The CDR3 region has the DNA TGTGCCAGCAAGCCCCTAGCGCTTAGCACAGATACGCAGTATTTT.

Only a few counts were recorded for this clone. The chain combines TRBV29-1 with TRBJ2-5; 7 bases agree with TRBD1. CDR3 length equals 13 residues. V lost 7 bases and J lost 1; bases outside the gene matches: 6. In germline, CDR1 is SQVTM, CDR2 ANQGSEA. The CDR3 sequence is CSAEGQAQETQYF. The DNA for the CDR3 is TGCAGCGCCGAAGGACAGGCCCAAGAGACCCAGTACTTC.

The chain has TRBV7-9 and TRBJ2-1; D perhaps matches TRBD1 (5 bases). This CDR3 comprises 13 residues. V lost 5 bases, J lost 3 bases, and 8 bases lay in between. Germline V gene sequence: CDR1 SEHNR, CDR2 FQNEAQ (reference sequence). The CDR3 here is CASSQGDYNEQFF. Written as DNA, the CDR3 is TGTGCCAGCAGCCAAGGGGACTACAATGAGCAGTTCTTC.

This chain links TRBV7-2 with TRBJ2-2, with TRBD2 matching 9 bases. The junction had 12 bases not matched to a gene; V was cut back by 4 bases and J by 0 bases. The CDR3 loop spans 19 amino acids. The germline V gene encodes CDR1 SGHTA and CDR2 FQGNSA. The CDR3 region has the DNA TGTGCCAGCAGCTCTAAGGCCGAAGCTAGCGGGACGAACACCGGGGAGCTGTTTTTT. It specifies CASSSKAEASGTNTGELFF. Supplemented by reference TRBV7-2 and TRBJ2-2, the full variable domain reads GAGVSQSPSNKVTEKGKDVELRCDPISGHTALYWYRQSLGQGLEFLIYFQGNSAPDKSGLPSDRFSAERTGGSVSTLTIQRTQQEDSAVYLCASSSKAEASGTNTGELFFGEGSRLTVL.

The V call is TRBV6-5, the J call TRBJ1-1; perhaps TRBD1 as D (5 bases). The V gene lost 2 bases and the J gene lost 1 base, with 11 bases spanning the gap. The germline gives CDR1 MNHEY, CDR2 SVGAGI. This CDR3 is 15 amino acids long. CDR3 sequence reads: CASSYDSPRNTEAFF. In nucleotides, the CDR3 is TGTGCCAGCAGTTACGACAGCCCCCGGAACACTGAAGCTTTCTTT.

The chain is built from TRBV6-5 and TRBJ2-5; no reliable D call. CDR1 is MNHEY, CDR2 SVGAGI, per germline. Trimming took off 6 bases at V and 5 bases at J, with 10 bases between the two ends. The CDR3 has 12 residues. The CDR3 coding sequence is TGTGCCAGCAGAGGGTTTGATGAGACCCAGTACTTC. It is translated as CASRGFDETQYF.

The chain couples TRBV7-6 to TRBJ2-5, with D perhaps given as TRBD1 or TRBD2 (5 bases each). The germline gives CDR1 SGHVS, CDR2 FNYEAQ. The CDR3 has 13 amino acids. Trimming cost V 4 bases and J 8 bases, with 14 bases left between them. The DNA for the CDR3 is TGTGCCAGCAGCTCCCGGGACGGTCGTACCCAGTACTTC. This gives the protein CASSSRDGRTQYF. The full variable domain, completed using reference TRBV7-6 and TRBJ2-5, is GAGVSQSPRYKVTKRGQDVALRCDPISGHVSLYWYRQALGQGPEFLTYFNYEAQQDKSGLPNDRFSAERPEGSISTLTIQRTEQRDSAMYRCASSSRDGRTQYFGPGTRLLVL.

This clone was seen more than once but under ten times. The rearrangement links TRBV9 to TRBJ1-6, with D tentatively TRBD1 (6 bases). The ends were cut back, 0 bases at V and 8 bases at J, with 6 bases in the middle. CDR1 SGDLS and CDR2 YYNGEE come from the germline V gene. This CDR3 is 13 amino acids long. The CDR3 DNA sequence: TGTGCCAGCAGCGTAGCAGGGGATTCACCCCTCCACTTT. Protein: CASSVAGDSPLHF.

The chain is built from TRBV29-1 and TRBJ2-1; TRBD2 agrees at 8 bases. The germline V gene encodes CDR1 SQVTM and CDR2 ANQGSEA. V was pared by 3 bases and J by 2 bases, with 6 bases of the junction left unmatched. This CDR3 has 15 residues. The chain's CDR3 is CSVDSSGPPYNEQFF. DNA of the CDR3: TGCAGCGTTGACTCTAGCGGGCCACCCTACAATGAGCAGTTCTTC.

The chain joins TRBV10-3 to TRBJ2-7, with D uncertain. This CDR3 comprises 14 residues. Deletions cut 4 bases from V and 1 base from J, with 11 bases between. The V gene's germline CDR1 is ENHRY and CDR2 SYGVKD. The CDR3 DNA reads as TGTGCCATCAGTGGGACCCCAAATTCCTACGAGCAGTACTTC. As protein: CAISGTPNSYEQYF.

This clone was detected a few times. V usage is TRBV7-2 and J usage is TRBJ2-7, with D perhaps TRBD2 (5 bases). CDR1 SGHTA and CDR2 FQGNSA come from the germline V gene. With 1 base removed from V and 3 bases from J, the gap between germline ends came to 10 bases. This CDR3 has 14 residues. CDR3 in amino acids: CASSLGPGGYEQYF. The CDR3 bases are TGTGCCAGCAGCTTAGGGCCAGGAGGCTACGAGCAGTACTTC.

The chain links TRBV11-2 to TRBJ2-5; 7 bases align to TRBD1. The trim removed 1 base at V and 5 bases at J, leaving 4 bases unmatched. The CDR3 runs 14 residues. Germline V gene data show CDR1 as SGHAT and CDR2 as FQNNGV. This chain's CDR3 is CASSLVRGRETQYF. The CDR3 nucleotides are TGTGCCAGCAGCTTAGTAAGGGGGCGTGAGACCCAGTACTTC.

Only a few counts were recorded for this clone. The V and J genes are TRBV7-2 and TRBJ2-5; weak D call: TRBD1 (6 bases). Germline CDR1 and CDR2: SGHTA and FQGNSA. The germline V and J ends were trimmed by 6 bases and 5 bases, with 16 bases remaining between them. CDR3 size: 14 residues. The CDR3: CASRSLGARETQYF. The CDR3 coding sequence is TGTGCCAGCAGGAGTCTGGGGGCCCGGGAGACCCAGTACTTC.

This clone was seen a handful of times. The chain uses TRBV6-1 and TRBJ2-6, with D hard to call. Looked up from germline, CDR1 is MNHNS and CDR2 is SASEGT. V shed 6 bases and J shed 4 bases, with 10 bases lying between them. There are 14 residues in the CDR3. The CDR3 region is CASRVQSGANVLTF. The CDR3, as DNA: TGTGCCAGCAGGGTTCAGTCCGGGGCCAACGTCCTGACTTTC.

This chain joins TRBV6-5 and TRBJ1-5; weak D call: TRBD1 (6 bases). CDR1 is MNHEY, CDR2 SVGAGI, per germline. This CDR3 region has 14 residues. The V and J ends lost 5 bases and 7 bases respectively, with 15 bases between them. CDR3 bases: TGTGCCAGCAGTATTCATCAGGGGATACAGCCCCAGCATTTT. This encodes CASSIHQGIQPQHF.

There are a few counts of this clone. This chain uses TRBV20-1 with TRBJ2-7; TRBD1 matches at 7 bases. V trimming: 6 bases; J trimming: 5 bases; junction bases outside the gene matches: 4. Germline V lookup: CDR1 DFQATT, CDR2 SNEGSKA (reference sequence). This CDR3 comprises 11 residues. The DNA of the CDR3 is TGCAGTGCCCTCAGGGGGAACGAGCAGTACGTC. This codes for CSALRGNEQYV.

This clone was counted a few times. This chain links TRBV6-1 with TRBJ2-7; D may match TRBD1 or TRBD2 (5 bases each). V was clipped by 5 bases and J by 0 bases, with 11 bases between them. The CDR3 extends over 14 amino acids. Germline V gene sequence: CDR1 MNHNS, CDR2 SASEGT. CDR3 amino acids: CASSPGASSYEQYV. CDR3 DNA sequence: TGTGCCAGCAGTCCCGGGGCCAGCTCCTACGAGCAGTACGTC.

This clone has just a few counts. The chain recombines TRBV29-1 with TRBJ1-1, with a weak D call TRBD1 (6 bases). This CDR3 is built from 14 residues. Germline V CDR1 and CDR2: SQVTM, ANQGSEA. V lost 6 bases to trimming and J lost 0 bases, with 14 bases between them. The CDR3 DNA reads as TGCAGCGTACGGAGGGGGGCAATGAACACTGAAGCTTTCTTT. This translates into CSVRRGAMNTEAFF.

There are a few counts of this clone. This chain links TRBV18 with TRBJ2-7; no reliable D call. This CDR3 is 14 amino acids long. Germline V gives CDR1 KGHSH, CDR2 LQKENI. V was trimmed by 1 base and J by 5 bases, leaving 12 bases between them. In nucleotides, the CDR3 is TGTGCCAGCTCACCACTGGAAGGGATCCACGAGCAGTACGTC. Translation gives CASSPLEGIHEQYV.

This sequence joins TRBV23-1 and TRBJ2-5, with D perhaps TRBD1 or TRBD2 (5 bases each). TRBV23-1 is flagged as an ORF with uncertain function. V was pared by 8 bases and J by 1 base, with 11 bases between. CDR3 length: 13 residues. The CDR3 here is CASPDGGQETQYF. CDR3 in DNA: TGCGCCAGCCCCGATGGGGGCCAAGAGACCCAGTACTTC.

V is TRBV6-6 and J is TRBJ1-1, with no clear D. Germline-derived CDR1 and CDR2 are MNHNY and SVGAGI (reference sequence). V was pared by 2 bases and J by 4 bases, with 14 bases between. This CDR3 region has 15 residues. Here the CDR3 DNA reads TGTGCCAGCAGTTACCAGGTGGGCGCGGGCACTGAAGCTTTCTTT. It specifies CASSYQVGAGTEAFF.

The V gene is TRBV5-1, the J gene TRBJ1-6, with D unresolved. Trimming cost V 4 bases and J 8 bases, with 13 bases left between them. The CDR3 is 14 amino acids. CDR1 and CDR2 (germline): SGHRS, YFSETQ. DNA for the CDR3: TGCGCCAGCAGCCTCGAGGGCGCGGATTCACCCCTCCACTTT. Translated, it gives CASSLEGADSPLHF.

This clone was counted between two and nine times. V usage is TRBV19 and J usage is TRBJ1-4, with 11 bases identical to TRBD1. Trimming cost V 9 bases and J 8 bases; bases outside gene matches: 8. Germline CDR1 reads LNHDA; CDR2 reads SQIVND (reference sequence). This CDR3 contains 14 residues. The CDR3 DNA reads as TGTGCCAGCAAAAGCGGACAGGGGGCGGAAAAACTGTTTTTT. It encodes CASKSGQGAEKLFF.

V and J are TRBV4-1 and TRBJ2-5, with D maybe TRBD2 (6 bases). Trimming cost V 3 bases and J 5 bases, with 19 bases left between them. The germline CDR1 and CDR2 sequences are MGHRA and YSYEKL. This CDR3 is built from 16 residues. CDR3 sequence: CASSQSGTLPRETQYF. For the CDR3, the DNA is TGCGCCAGCAGCCAGAGTGGGACTCTCCCTAGGGAGACCCAGTACTTC.

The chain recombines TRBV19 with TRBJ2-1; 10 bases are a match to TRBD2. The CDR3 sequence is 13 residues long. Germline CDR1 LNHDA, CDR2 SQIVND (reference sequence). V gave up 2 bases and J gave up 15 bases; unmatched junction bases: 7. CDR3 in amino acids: CASSITSGNILFF. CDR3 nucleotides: TGTGCCAGTAGTATAACTAGCGGGAATATTTTGTTCTTC.

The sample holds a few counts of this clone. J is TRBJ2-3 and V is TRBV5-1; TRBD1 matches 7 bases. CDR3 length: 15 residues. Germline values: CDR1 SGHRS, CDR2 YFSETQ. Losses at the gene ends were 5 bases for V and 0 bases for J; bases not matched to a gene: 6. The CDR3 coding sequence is TGCGCCAGCAGTTGGGGACAGTCCAGCACAGATACGCAGTATTTT. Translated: CASSWGQSSTDTQYF. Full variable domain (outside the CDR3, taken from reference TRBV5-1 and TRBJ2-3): KAGVTQTPRYLIKTRGQQVTLSCSPISGHRSVSWYQQTPGQGLQFLFEYFSETQRNKGNFPGRFSGRQFSNSRSEMNVSTLELGDSALYLCASSWGQSSTDTQYFGPGTRLTVL.

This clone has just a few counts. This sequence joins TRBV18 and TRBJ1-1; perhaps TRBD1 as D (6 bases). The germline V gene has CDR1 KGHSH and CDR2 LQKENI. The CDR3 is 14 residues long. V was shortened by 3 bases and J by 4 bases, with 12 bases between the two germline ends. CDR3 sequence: CASSPNEGGTEAFF. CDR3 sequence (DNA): TGTGCCAGCTCACCCAATGAGGGGGGCACTGAAGCTTTCTTT.